This T cell receptor beta chain originates from a study of blood T cell repertoires in COVID-19. Background on the study: The cDNA or gDNA used as material had been derived from T cells, B-cell-depleted T cells, or PBMCs.

Clones were read by immunoSEQ multiplex PCR, and TCRdb kept only the in-frame ones, dropping some. The repertoire holds approximately 120,000 clones, 84% seen once, with roughly 13% in the top ten. The CDR3 has 14 residues. Germline values: CDR1 MNHEY, CDR2 SMNVEV (reference sequence). The V gene lost 3 bases and the J gene lost 8 bases, with 13 bases spanning the gap. The sequenced sample was peripheral blood. The sequence was collected from a human donor in a cohort sampled during active COVID-19. V usage is TRBV27 and J usage is TRBJ1-4; D is uncertain. The CDR3 region is CASSFHQAGEKLFF. DNA of the CDR3: TGTGCCAGCAGTTTTCACCAGGCGGGAGAAAAACTGTTTTTT.